Presented here are 18 T cell receptor beta chains from one specimen sequenced in a study of blood T cell repertoires in COVID-19. Profiling relied on immunoSEQ multiplex PCR, and the TCRdb table lists in-frame clones only, not all of them. The table includes some 290,000 clones, approximately 87% detected once. The sample consisted of peripheral blood. The receptor set was obtained from a woman aged 30 to 39 with COVID-19, enrolled during active disease.

The chain has TRBV27 and TRBJ1-2, with D hard to call. The V gene's germline CDR1 is MNHEY and CDR2 SMNVEV (reference sequence). Trimming removed 10 bases at V and 8 bases at J, with 17 bases between. The CDR3 is 12 residues long. The CDR3 DNA is TGTGCCACCCCTCCTATTGAACTAGGCTACACCTTC. It codes for CATPPIELGYTF.

The rearrangement links TRBV11-3 to TRBJ2-3, with TRBD2 as a possible D gene (6 bases). CDR3 length: 14 residues. V lost 4 bases to trimming and J lost 5 bases, with 13 bases between them. The germline V gene encodes CDR1 SGHNT and CDR2 YENEEA. The CDR3 loop is CASSSRGTLDTQYF. The CDR3 DNA reads TGTGCCAGCAGCTCCCGTGGGACTTTAGATACGCAGTATTTT.

This chain uses TRBV27 with TRBJ1-5; 8 bases are a match to TRBD1. Germline values: CDR1 MNHEY, CDR2 SMNVEV (reference sequence). With 1 base clipped from V and 3 bases from J, the junction kept 5 bases outside the gene matches. CDR3 length: 16 residues. The CDR3 nucleotides read TGTGCCAGCAGTTTATATGGACAGGGCCTCAATCAGCCCCAGCATTTT. This translates into CASSLYGQGLNQPQHF.

The chain couples TRBV19 to TRBJ1-2, with no clear D. V was pared by 0 bases and J by 4 bases, with 12 bases between. Per germline, CDR1 LNHDA and CDR2 SQIVND (reference sequence). CDR3 length: 15 amino acids. The DNA of the CDR3 is TGTGCCAGTAGTATAGAAGTCACAGCCTCCTATGGCTACACCTTC. Its translation: CASSIEVTASYGYTF.

The genes are TRBV2 and TRBJ1-5; D is unclear. The CDR3 totals 14 residues. Trimming pared 0 bases from V and 3 bases from J, leaving 6 bases between. Germline V gene data show CDR1 as SNHLY and CDR2 as FYNNEI. The CDR3: CASSEASDNQPQHF. The CDR3, as DNA: TGTGCCAGCAGTGAAGCCAGCGACAATCAGCCCCAGCATTTT.

The genes are TRBV2 and TRBJ2-7, with D possibly TRBD1 on 6 matching bases. The length of the CDR3 is 12 residues. Trimming cost V 8 bases and J 5 bases, with 13 bases left between them. Germline V gene sequence: CDR1 SNHLY, CDR2 FYNNEI. The CDR3 region is CASGQGPHEQYF. CDR3 bases: TGTGCCAGCGGGCAGGGGCCCCACGAGCAGTACTTC.

The V and J genes are TRBV27 and TRBJ1-2; 8 bases fit TRBD1. The CDR3 contains 14 residues. J lost 4 bases, V lost 2 bases, and 3 bases had no gene match. CDR1 and CDR2 from the germline V gene are MNHEY and SMNVEV (reference sequence). The CDR3 coding sequence is TGTGCCAGCAGTTTAAACAGGGGGGGCTATGGCTACACCTTC. Protein sequence: CASSLNRGGYGYTF.

This clone was observed a few times. This chain connects TRBV4-1 to TRBJ2-7; no firm D call. Trimming removed 0 bases from V and 2 bases from J, with 11 bases in between. Germline V gene data show CDR1 as MGHRA and CDR2 as YSYEKL. The CDR3 has 15 residues. The CDR3 sequence is CASSQETVLTYEQYF. The CDR3 DNA sequence: TGCGCCAGCAGCCAAGAAACAGTCTTGACCTACGAGCAGTACTTC.

This chain connects TRBV5-4 to TRBJ2-5, with 10 bases fitting TRBD2. CDR1 is SGHNT and CDR2 is YYREEE in the germline V gene (reference sequence). This CDR3 contains 17 residues. Trimming removed 0 bases from V and 3 bases from J; junction bases left unmatched: 8. The CDR3 sequence: CASSLALLAGKEETQYF. The CDR3 DNA reads TGTGCCAGCAGCTTGGCCCTACTAGCGGGAAAGGAAGAGACCCAGTACTTC.

The rearrangement links TRBV27 to TRBJ1-2; no reliable D call. The germline CDR1 and CDR2 sequences are MNHEY and SMNVEV (reference sequence). Trimming removed 7 bases at V and 6 bases at J, with 9 bases between. The CDR3 totals 11 residues. The CDR3 region is CASIGSHGYTF. The CDR3 DNA is TGTGCCAGCATCGGGTCGCATGGCTACACCTTC.

V usage is TRBV6-5 and J usage is TRBJ2-5; 10 bases match TRBD2. This CDR3 has 15 amino acids. CDR1 and CDR2 from the germline V gene are MNHEY and SVGAGI. Trimming took 5 bases from V and 2 from J; bases not matched to a gene: 5. CDR3 nucleotide sequence: TGTGCCAGCAGTACACTAGCGGGGAAACAAGAGACCCAGTACTTC. Amino acid sequence: CASSTLAGKQETQYF.

The chain combines TRBV6-5 with TRBJ2-7; 10 bases match TRBD1. The CDR3 is 15 amino acids. Unmatched junction bases numbered 7, after V lost 6 bases and J lost 2 bases. Germline assignment: CDR1 MNHEY and CDR2 SVGAGI. CDR3 amino acids: CASRSGQGDTYEQYF. CDR3 DNA: TGTGCCAGCAGATCCGGACAGGGGGACACCTACGAGCAGTACTTC.

The chain uses TRBV27 and TRBJ2-1; 8 positions agree with TRBD2. This CDR3 region has 13 residues. J lost 8 bases, V lost 8 bases, and 8 bases had no gene match. From germline, CDR1 is MNHEY and CDR2 SMNVEV (reference sequence). The CDR3 loop reads CASGAGGPDEQFF. CDR3 in DNA: TGTGCCAGCGGGGCGGGGGGACCCGATGAGCAGTTCTTC.

A few counts support this clone. This chain uses TRBV7-2 with TRBJ2-3, with 8 bases aligning to TRBD2. Trimming at V came to 1 base and at J to 6 bases, leaving 6 bases not matched to a gene. CDR3 length: 15 amino acids. From germline, CDR1 is SGHTA and CDR2 FQGNSA. In DNA, the CDR3 is TGTGCCAGCAGCTTAGGGTTAGCGGGGTCTGATACGCAGTATTTT. Translating it yields CASSLGLAGSDTQYF.

This chain links TRBV27 with TRBJ2-3; unclear D gene. Trimming stripped 3 bases from V and 2 bases from J, with 9 bases between. The CDR3 spans 14 residues. The germline V gene encodes CDR1 MNHEY and CDR2 SMNVEV (reference sequence). As DNA, the CDR3 is TGTGCCAGCAGTTTGTACAGTTCCACAGATACGCAGTATTTT. Translating gives CASSLYSSTDTQYF.

J is TRBJ1-5 and V is TRBV27; D is unresolved. CDR1 MNHEY and CDR2 SMNVEV come from the germline V gene (reference sequence). The CDR3 totals 13 residues. Trimming pared 4 bases from V and 7 bases from J, leaving 11 bases between. CDR3 bases: TGTGCCAGCAGTTCCAGCGTGTCCCAGCCCCAGCATTTT. It yields the protein CASSSSVSQPQHF.

The sample holds many counts of this clone. The chain combines TRBV6-6 with TRBJ2-1; 14 nucleotides match TRBD2. Germline V gene lookup returns CDR1 MNHNY and CDR2 SVGAGI (reference sequence). The CDR3 length is 14 residues. With 4 bases clipped from V and 9 bases from J, the junction kept 2 bases outside the gene matches. The CDR3 coding sequence is TGTGCCAGCAGTTGGACTAGCGGGGGGATTGAGCAGTTCTTC. This translates into CASSWTSGGIEQFF.

This chain connects TRBV28 to TRBJ1-1, with no clear D. This CDR3 has 11 amino acids. Germline CDR1 reads MDHEN; CDR2 reads SYDVKM. Trimming took off 3 bases at V and 8 bases at J, with 7 bases between the two ends. The CDR3 DNA follows: TGTGCCAGCAGTTTTCAACAGGAAGCTTTCTTT. Amino acid sequence: CASSFQQEAFF.